The clone carrying this TCR beta chain was seen repeatedly, ten times or more. The data belong to a study of metastatic and nonmetastatic thyroid tumors. Patients had received no treatment of any kind before thyroid surgery. TCRdb re-called the PCR reads with MiXCR. The table lists about 38,000 clones, 20% to 30% of them singletons. The CDR3 has 13 residues. Trimming took off 4 bases at V and 6 bases at J, with 12 bases between the two ends. CDR1 and CDR2 (germline): LGHNA, YSLEER. The chain has TRBV4-3 and TRBJ1-1; a possible D gene is TRBD1 (5 bases). Sequenced input: blood. This receptor was obtained from a female donor with papillary thyroid cancer or a benign thyroid nodule (not recorded which). Some clones in this sample may be carry-over from other donors' samples. CDR3 bases: TGCGCCAGCAGCCGACGTGGGGCGGCTGAAGCTTTCTTT. Protein product: CASSRRGAAEAFF.